These 3 T cell receptor beta chains share one sample of origin, sequenced in a study of CD8 T cells in ankylosing spondylitis. Their cognate antigens are unknown. MiXCR, run by TCRdb on the 5' RACE reads, gives a single entry per CDR3 protein. The table has around 770,000 distinct CDR3 sequences, roughly 10% seen once; the top ten hold under 0.6%. Study-level results: Ankylosing spondylitis blood appeared to be characterized by a TCR beta motif of eight or nine highly homologous variants.

Sequencing was performed on blood, either unsorted or a sorted T cell fraction (not recorded which). The receptors were sampled from a male donor with ankylosing spondylitis.

The V and J genes are TRBV20-1 and TRBJ2-1; D gene ambiguous. Trimming left V 6 bases short and J 5 bases short, with 17 bases between. The germline V gene has CDR1 DFQATT and CDR2 SNEGSKA (reference sequence). This CDR3 region has 14 residues. The CDR3 nucleotides read TGCAGTGCCCGATCACCCCTCGGTAACAATGAGCAGTTCTTC. Amino acids: CSARSPLGNNEQFF.

The J gene is TRBJ2-7, the V gene TRBV18; no clear D gene. V was trimmed by 2 bases and J by 3 bases, leaving 17 bases between them. The CDR3 covers 16 residues. Per germline, CDR1 KGHSH and CDR2 LQKENI. The CDR3 is CASSPDRVPSGYEQYF. The DNA of the CDR3 is TGTGCCAGCTCACCAGATCGGGTCCCATCAGGCTACGAGCAGTACTTC. Filled out from reference TRBV18 and TRBJ2-7, the complete variable domain reads NAGVMQNPRHLVRRRGQEARLRCSPMKGHSHVYWYRQLPEEGLKFMVYLQKENIIDESGMPKERFSAEFPKEGPSILRIQQVVRGDSAAYFCASSPDRVPSGYEQYFGPGTRLTVT.

This clonotype was seen a handful of times. V and J are TRBV15 and TRBJ2-6; D may be TRBD1 (6 bases). The CDR3 extends over 16 amino acids. The ends were cut back, 5 bases at V and 0 bases at J, with 11 bases in the middle. Germline loops: CDR1 LNHNV, CDR2 YYDKDF (reference sequence). DNA of the CDR3: TGTGCCACCAGCCAGGGGAGATACTCTGGGGCCAACGTCCTGACTTTC. Translating gives CATSQGRYSGANVLTF.